The T cell receptor beta chain described here comes from a study of blood T cell repertoires in COVID-19. Whole-study context: Samples of COVID-19 (acute and convalescent) were obtained from the United States, Italy and Spain. Sample material is recorded as cDNA or gDNA derived from T cells, B-cell-depleted T cells, or PBMCs.

Produced via immunoSEQ multiplex PCR; TCRdb's table is partial and in-frame only. The repertoire has 200,000 to 300,000 clones, 86% of them found once; the top ten carry 6.2%. V was pared by 8 bases and J by 9 bases, with 11 bases of the junction left unmatched. The CDR3 extends over 14 amino acids. The V gene's germline CDR1 is GTSNPN and CDR2 SVGIG (reference sequence). This TCR was recovered from a man aged 55-75 years with acute or convalescent COVID-19. This rearrangement joins TRBV30 to TRBJ2-1; 12 bases are a match to TRBD2. The source material was peripheral blood. In nucleotides, the CDR3 is TGTGCCAACTTCTCTAGCGGGAGGGCCGTTGAGCAGTTCTTC. This translates into CANFSSGRAVEQFF.